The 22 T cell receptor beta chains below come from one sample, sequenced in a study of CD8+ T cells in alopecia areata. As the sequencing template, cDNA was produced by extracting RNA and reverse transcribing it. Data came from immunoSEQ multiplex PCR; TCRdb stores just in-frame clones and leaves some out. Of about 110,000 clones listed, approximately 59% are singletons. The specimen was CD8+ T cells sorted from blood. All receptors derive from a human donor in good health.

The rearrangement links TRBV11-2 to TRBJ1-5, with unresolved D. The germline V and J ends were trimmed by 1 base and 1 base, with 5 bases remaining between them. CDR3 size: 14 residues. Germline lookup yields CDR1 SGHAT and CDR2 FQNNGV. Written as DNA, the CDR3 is TGTGCCAGCAGCTTAGGTGCGAGCAATCAGCCCCAGCATTTT. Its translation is CASSLGASNQPQHF.

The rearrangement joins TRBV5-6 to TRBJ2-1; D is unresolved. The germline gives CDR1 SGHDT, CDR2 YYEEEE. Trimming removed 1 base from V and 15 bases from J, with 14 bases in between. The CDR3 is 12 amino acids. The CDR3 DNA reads TGTGCCAGCAGCTTGTCTAGTTACCTCTGGTTCTTC. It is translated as CASSLSSYLWFF.

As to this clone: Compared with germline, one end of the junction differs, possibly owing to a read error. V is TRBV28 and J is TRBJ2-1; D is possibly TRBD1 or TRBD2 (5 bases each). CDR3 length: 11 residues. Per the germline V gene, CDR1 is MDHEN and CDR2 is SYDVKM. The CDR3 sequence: CASSFGREQLF. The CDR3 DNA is TGTGCCAGCAGTTTCGGCAGGGAGCAGCTCTTC.

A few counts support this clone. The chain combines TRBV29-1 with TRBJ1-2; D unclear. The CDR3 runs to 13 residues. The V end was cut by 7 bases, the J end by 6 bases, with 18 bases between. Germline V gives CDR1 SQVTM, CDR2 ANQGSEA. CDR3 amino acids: CSAPRKLGDGYTF. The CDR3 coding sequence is TGCAGCGCCCCGCGGAAGCTGGGAGATGGCTACACCTTC.

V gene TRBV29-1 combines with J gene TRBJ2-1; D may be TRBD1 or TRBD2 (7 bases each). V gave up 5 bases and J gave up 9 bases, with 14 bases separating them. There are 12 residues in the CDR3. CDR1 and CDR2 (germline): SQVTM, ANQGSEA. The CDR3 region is CSVPTGRGEQFF. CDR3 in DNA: TGCAGCGTTCCGACAGGGAGGGGTGAGCAGTTCTTC.

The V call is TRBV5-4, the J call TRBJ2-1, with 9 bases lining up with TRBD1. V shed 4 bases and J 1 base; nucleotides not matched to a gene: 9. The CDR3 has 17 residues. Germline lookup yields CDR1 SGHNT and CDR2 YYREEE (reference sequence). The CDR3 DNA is TGTGCCAGCAGCATCACAGGGGGCATCTCTTCCTACAATGAGCAGTTCTTC. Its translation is CASSITGGISSYNEQFF.

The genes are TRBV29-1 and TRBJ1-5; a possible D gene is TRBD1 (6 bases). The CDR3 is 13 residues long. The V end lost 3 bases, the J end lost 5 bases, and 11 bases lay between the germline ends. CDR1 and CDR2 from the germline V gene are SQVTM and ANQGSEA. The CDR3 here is CSVESQGYQPQHF. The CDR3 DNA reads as TGCAGCGTTGAGTCCCAGGGGTATCAGCCCCAGCATTTT.

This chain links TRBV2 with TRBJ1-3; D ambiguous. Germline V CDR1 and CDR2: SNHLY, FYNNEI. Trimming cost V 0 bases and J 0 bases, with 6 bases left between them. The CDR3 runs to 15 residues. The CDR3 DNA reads TGTGCCAGCAGTGAAGCCGGGTTCTCTGGAAACACCATATATTTT. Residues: CASSEAGFSGNTIYF.

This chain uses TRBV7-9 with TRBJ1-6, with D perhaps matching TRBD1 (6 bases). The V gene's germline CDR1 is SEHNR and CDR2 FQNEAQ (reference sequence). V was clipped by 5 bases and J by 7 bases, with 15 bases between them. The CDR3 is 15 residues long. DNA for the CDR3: TGTGCCAGCAGCCACTACAGGGTCGGGAATTCACCCCTCCACTTT. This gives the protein CASSHYRVGNSPLHF.

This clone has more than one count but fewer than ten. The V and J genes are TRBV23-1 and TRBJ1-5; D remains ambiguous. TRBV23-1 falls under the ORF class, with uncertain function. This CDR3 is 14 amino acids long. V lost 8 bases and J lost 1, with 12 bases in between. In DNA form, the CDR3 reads TGCGCCAGCTCTAGAGAGAGGAGCAATCAGCCCCAGCATTTT. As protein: CASSRERSNQPQHF.

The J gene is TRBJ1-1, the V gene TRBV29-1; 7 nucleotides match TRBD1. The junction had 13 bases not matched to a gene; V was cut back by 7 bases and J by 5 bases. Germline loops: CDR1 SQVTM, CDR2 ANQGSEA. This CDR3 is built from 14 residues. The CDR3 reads CSANRQGRVTEAFF. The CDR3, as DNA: TGCAGCGCCAATAGACAGGGCAGAGTAACTGAAGCTTTCTTT.

The CDR3 spells CASYGQGNTEAFF. The CDR3 region has the DNA TGTGCCAGCTACGGACAGGGGAACACTGAAGCTTTCTTT. The rearrangement joins TRBV2 to TRBJ1-1; 8 nucleotides align to TRBD1. CDR1 and CDR2 from the germline V gene are SNHLY and FYNNEI. This CDR3 has 13 residues. V lost 8 bases and J lost 1; bases outside the gene matches: 3.

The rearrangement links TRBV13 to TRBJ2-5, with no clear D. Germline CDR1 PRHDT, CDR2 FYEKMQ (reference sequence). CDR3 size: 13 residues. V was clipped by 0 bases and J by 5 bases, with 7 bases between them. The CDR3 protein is CASSLGRPETQYF. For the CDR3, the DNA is TGTGCCAGCAGCTTAGGCAGACCGGAGACCCAGTACTTC.

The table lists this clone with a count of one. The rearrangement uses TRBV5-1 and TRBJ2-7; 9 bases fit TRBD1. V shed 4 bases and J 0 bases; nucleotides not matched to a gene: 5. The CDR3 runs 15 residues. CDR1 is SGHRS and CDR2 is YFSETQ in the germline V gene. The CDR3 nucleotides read TGCGCCAGCAGCCTTACACAGGGGGCCTCCTACGAGCAGTACTTC. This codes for CASSLTQGASYEQYF.

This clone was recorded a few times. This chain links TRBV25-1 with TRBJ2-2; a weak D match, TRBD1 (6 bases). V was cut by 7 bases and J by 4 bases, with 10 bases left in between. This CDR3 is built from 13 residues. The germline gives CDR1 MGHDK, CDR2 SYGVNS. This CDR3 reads CASNSGATGELFF. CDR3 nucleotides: TGTGCCAGCAACTCAGGGGCCACCGGGGAGCTGTTTTTT. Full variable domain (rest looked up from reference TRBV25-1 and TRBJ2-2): EADIYQTPRYLVIGTGKKITLECSQTMGHDKMYWYQQDPGMELHLIHYSYGVNSTEKGDLSSESTVSRIRTEHFPLTLESARPSHTSQYLCASNSGATGELFFGEGSRLTVL.

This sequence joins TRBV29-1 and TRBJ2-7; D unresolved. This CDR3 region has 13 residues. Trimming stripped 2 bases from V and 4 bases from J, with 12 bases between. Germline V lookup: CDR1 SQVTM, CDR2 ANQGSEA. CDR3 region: CSVETESGYEQYF. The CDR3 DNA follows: TGCAGCGTTGAAACGGAGTCGGGTTACGAGCAGTACTTC.

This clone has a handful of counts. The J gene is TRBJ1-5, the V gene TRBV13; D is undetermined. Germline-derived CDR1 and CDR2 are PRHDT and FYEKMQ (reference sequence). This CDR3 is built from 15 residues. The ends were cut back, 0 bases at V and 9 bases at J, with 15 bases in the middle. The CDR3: CASSLGMTPGTPQHF. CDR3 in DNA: TGTGCCAGCAGCTTAGGCATGACCCCCGGTACGCCCCAGCATTTT. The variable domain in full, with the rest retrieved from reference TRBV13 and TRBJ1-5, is AAGVIQSPRHLIKEKRETATLKCYPIPRHDTVYWYQQGPGQDPQFLISFYEKMQSDKGSIPDRFSAQQFSDYHSELNMSSLELGDSALYFCASSLGMTPGTPQHFGDGTRLSIL.

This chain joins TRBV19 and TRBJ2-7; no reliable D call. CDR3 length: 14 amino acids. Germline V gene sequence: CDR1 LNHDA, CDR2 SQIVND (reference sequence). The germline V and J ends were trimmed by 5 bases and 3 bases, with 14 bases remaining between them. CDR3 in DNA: TGTGCCAGTAGTCCCGGTTCCTTGGACTACGAGCAGTACTTC. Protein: CASSPGSLDYEQYF.

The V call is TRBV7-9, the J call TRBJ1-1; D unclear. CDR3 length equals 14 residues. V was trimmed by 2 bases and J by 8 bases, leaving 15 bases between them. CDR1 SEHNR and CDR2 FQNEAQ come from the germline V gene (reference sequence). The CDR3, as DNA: TGTGCCAGCAGCTTATTCGGCGAGAGTCCAGAAGCTTTCTTT. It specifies CASSLFGESPEAFF.

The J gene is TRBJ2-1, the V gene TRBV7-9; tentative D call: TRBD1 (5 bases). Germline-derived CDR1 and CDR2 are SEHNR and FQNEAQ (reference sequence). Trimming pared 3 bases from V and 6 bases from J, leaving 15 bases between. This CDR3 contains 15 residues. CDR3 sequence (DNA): TGTGCCAGCAGCTTGGTTCAGGGAATTGGCAATGAGCAGTTCTTC. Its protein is CASSLVQGIGNEQFF.

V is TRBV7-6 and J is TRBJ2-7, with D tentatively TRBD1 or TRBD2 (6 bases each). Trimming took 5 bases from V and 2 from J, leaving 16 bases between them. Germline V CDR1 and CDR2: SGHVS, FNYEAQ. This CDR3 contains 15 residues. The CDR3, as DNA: TGTGCCAGCAGCGTTCTCGGGGGCGCTCCCTACGAGCAGTACTTC. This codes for CASSVLGGAPYEQYF.

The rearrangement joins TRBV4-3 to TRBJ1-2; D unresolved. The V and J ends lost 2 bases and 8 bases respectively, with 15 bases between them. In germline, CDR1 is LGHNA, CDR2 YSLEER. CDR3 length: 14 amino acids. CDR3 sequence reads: CASSQLRHEVGYTF. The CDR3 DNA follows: TGCGCCAGCAGCCAACTTAGACATGAGGTCGGCTACACCTTC.